This T cell receptor (beta chain) was captured by sequencing in a study of blood T cell repertoires in COVID-19. Study-wide background: From the United States, Italy and Spain came samples of acute and convalescent COVID-19.

The germline gives CDR1 SGDLS, CDR2 YYNGEE. The CDR3 spans 16 residues. V was pared by 4 bases and J by 0 bases, with 5 bases of the junction left unmatched. Only a few counts were recorded for this clone. Other nucleotide sequences from this sample produce the same CDR3. Using immunoSEQ multiplex PCR, the repertoire was profiled, and TCRdb retains in-frame clones only, with some absent. The repertoire holds roughly 70,000 clones, 75% to 95% seen once, with approximately 14% in the top ten. J is TRBJ1-3 and V is TRBV9; 9 bases line up with TRBD1. The source material was peripheral blood. This sequence originates from a human donor with active COVID-19. The donor label of this sample is uncertain. The DNA of the CDR3 is TGTGCCAGCAGCCCACAGGGGGCCAGCTCTGGAAACACCATATATTTT. Its protein is CASSPQGASSGNTIYF. Full variable domain (rest looked up from reference TRBV9 and TRBJ1-3): DSGVTQTPKHLITATGQRVTLRCSPRSGDLSVYWYQQSLDQGLQFLIQYYNGEERAKGNILERFSAQQFPDLHSELNLSSLELGDSALYFCASSPQGASSGNTIYFGEGSWLTVV.